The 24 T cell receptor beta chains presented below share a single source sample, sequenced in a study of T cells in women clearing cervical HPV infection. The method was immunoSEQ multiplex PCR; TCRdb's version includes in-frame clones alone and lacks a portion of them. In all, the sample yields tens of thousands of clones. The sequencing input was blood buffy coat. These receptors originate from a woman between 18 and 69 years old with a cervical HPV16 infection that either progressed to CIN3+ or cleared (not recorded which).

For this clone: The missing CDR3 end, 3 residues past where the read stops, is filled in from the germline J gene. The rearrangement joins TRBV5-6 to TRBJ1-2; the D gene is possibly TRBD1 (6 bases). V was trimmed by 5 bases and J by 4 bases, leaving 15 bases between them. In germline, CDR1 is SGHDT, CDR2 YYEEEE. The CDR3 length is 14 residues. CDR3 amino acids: CASSTRAGAYGYTF. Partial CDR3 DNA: TGTGCCAGCAGTACGCGCGCAGGGGCCTATGGC.

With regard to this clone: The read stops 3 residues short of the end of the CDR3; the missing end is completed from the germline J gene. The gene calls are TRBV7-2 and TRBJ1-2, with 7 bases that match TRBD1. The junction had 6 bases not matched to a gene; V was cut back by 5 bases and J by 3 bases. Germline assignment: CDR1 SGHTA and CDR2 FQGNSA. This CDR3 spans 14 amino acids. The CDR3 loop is CASSPGTADYGYTF. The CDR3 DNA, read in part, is TGTGCCAGCAGCCCCGGGACAGCAGACTATGGC.

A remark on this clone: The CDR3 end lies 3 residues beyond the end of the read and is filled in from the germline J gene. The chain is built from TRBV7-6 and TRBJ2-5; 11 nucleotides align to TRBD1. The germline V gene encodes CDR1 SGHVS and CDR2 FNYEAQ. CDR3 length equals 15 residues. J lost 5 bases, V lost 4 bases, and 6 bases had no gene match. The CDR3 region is CASSWTGGAGETQYF. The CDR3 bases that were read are TGTGCCAGCAGCTGGACAGGGGGCGCTGGGGAGACC.

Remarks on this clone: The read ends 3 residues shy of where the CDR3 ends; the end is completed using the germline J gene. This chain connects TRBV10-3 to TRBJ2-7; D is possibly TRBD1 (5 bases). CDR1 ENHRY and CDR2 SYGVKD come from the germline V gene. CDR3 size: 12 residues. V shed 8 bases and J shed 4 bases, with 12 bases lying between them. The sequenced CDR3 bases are TGTGCCATCGCAGGGCCATTTTACGAG. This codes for CAIAGPFYE. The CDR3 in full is CAIAGPFYEQYF.

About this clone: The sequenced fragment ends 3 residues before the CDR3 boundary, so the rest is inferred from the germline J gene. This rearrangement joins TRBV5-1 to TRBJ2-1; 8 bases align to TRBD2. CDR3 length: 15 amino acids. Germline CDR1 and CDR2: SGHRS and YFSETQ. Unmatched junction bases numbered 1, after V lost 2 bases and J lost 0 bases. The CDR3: CASSLLAASYNEQFF. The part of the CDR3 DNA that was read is TGCGCCAGCAGCTTACTAGCGGCCTCCTACAATGAG.

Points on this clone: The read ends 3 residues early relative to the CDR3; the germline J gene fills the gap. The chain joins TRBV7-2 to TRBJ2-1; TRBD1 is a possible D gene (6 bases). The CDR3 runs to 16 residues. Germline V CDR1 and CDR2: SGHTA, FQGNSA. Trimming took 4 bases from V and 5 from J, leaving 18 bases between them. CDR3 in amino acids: CASSSAPLGQDNEQFF. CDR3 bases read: TGTGCCAGCAGCTCAGCCCCATTGGGACAAGACAATGAG.

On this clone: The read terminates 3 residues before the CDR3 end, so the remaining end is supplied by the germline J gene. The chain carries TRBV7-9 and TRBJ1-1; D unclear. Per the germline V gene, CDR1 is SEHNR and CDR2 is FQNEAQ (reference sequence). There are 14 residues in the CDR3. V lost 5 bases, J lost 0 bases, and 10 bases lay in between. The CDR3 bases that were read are TGTGCCAGCAGCCTGTCAACGGTGAACACTGAA. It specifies CASSLSTVNTE. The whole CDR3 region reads CASSLSTVNTEAFF.

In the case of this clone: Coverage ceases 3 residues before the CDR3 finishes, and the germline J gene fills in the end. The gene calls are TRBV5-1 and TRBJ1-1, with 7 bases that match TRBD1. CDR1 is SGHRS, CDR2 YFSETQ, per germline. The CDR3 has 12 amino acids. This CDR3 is CASSLDQGGAFF. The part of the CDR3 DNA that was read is TGCGCCAGCAGCTTGGACCAGGGGGGA.

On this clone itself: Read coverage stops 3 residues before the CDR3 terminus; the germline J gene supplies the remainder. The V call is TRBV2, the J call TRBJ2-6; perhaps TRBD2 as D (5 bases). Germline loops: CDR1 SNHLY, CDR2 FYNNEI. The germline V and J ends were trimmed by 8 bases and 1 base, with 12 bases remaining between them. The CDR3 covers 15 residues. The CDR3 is CASSLTGSGANVLTF. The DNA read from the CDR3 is TGTGCCAGCTCCTTGACGGGGTCTGGGGCCAACGTC.

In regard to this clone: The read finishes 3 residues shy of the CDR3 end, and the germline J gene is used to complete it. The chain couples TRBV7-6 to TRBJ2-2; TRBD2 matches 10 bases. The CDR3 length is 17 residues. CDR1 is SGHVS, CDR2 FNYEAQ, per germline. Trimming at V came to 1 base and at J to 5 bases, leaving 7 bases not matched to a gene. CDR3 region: CASSLEVGTSVTGELFF. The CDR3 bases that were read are TGTGCCAGCAGCTTAGAGGTTGGGACTAGCGTGACCGGGGAG.

Partial CDR3 DNA: TGTGCCAGTAGTATCTTCCACAGAAACACTGAA. Protein: CASSIFHRNTE. In full, the CDR3 is CASSIFHRNTEAFF. V is TRBV19 and J is TRBJ1-1; no firm D call. Read data end 3 residues before the CDR3 end; the end is taken from the germline J gene. Germline V CDR1 and CDR2: LNHDA, SQIVND (reference sequence). With 3 bases removed from V and 2 bases from J, the gap between germline ends came to 10 bases. The CDR3 runs 14 residues.

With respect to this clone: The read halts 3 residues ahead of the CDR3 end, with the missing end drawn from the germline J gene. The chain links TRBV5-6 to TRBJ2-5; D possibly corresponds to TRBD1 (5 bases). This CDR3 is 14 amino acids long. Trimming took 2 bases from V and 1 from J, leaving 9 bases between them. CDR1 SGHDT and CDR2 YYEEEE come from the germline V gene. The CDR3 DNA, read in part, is TGTGCCAGCAGCTTTTCGACAGCCCAAGAGACC. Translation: CASSFSTAQET. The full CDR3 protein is CASSFSTAQETQYF.

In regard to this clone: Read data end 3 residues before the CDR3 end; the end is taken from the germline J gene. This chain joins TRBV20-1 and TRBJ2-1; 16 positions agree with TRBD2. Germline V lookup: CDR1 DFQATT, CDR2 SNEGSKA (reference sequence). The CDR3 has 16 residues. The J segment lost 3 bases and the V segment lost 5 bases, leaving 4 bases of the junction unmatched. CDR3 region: CSAGGTSGRDYNEQFF. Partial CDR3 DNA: TGCAGTGCTGGCGGGACTAGCGGGAGGGACTACAATGAG.

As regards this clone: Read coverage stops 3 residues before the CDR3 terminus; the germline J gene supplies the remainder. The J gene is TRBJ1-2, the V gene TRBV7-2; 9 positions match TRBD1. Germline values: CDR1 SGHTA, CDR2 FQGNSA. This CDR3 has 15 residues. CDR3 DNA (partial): TGTGCCAGCAGCTTCCGGGACAGGGCTTCCTACGAC. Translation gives CASSFRDRASYD. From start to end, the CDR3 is CASSFRDRASYDYTF.

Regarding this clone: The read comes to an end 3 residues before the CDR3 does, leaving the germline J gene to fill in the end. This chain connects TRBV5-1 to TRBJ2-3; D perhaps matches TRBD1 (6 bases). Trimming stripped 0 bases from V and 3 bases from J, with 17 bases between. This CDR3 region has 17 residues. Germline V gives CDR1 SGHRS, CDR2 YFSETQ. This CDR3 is CASSLETGWVHTDTQYF. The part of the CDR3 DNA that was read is TGCGCCAGCAGCTTGGAAACAGGGTGGGTTCATACAGATACG.

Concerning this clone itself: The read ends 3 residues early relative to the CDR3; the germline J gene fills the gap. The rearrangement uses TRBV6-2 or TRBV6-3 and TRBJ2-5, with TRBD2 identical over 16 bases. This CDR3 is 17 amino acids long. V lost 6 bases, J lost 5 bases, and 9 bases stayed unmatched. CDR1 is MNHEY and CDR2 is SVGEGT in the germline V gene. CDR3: CASSWPGLAGGDETQYF. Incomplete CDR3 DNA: TGTGCCAGCAGCTGGCCGGGACTAGCGGGAGGGGACGAGACC.

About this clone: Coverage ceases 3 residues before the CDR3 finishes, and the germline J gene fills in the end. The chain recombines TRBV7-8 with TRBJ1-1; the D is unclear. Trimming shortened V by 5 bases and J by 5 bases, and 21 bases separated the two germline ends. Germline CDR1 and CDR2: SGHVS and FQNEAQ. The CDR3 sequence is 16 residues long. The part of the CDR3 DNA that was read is TGTGCCAGCAGCACACGTTACCCCAGTCAATCGACTGAA. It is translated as CASSTRYPSQSTE. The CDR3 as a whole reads CASSTRYPSQSTEAFF.

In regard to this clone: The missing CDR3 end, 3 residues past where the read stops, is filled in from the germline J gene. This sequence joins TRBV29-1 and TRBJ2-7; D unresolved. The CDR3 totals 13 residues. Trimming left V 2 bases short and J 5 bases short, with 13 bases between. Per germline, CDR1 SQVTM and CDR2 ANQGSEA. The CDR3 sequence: CSVEKGIVDEQYF. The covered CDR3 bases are TGCAGCGTTGAAAAGGGTATAGTGGACGAG.

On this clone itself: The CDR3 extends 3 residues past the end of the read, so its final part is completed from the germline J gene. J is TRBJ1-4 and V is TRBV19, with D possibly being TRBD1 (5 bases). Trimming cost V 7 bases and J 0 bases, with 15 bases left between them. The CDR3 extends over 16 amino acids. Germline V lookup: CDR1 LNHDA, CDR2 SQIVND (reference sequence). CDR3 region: CASIGDSHATNEKLFF. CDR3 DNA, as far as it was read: TGTGCCAGTATTGGTGACAGCCATGCAACTAATGAAAAA.

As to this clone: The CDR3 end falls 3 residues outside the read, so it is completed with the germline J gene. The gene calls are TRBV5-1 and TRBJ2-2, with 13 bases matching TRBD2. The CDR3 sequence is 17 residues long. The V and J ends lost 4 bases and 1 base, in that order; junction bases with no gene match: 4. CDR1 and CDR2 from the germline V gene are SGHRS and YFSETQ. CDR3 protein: CASSRTSGGLNTGELFF. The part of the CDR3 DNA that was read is TGCGCCAGCAGCCGGACTAGCGGGGGCCTGAACACCGGGGAG.

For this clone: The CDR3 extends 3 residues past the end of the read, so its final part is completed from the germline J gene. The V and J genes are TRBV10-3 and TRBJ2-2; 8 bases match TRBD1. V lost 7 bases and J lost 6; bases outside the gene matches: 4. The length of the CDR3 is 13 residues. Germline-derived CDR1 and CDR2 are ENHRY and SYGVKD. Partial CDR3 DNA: TGTGCCATCACGGACAGGGTATCCGGGGAG. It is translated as CAITDRVSGE. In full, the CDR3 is CAITDRVSGELFF.

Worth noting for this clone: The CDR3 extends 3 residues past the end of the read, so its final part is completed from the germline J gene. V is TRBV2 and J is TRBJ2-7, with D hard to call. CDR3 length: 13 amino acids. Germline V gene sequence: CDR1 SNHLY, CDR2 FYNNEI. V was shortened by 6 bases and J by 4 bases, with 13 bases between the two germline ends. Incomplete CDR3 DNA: TGTGCCAGCAGCCTCATACAGCTATACGAG. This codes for CASSLIQLYE. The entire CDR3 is CASSLIQLYEQYF.

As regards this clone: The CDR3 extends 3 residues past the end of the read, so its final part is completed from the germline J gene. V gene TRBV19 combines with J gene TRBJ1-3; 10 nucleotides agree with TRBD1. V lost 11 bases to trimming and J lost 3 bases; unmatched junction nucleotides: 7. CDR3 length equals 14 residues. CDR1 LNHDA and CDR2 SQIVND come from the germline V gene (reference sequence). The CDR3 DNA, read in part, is TGTGCCGCCTCAGACAGGGGGCTTGGAAACACC. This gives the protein CAASDRGLGNT. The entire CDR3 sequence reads CAASDRGLGNTIYF. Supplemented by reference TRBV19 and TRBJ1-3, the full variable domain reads DGGITQSPKYLFRKEGQNVTLSCEQNLNHDAMYWYRQDPGQGLRLIYYSQIVNDFQKGDIAEGYSVSREKKESFPLTVTSAQKNPTAFYLCAASDRGLGNTIYFGEGSWLTVV.

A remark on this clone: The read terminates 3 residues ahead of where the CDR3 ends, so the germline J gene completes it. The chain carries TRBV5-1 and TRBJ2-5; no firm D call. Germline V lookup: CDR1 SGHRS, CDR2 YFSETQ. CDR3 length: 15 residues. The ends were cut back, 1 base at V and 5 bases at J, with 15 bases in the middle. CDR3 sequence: CASSLSQSLFETQYF. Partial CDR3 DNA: TGCGCCAGCAGCTTGTCACAGAGCCTTTTTGAGACC. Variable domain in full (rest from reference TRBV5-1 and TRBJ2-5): KAGVTQTPRYLIKTRGQQVTLSCSPISGHRSVSWYQQTPGQGLQFLFEYFSETQRNKGNFPGRFSGRQFSNSRSEMNVSTLELGDSALYLCASSLSQSLFETQYFGPGTRLLVL.